This TCR beta chain was profiled in a study of CD8+ T cells in alopecia areata (dated by TCRdb to 2017 to 2018). General notes on the study: Treated patients were enrolled in an open-label pilot trial of oral tofacitinib, 5 to 10 mg twice daily, for moderate-to-severe alopecia areata. Patients received tofacitinib for 6 to 18 months and were then followed off drug for 6 months to check for delayed response and recurrence. The study used high-throughput TCRbeta sequencing to examine T cell clonal expansion in alopecia areata, in both the C3H/HeJ mouse model and human patients. In humans, TCRbeta sequencing was performed on scalp tissue and on sorted CD4+ and CD8+ peripheral blood T cells from healthy controls and from patients with patchy or totalis/universalis alopecia areata. Tofacitinib-treated patients had biopsies at baseline and at 4 and 24 weeks of treatment, with a later scalp biopsy in several patients. Clonality in the scalp was compared among normal scalp (n=4), patchy alopecia areata scalp (n=8), and alopecia totalis/universalis scalp (n=8). RNA was obtained with the PAXgene miRNA kit for fixed scalp, the miRNeasy kit for PBMCs, and the RNeasy kit for mouse skin. immunoSEQ multiplex PCR using 35 Vbeta forward primers and 13 Jbeta reverse primers was used to amplify TCRbeta CDR3 regions.

Results and caveats for the whole study, not just this receptor: Scalp TCR repertoire analysis is complicated because resident alphabeta T cells in normal human skin are also sequenced, whereas mouse skin is dominated by gammadelta T cells. Shared TCR sequences between patients were less evident than in mice, which may be partly attributable to HLA diversity in the patient population. Higher clonality and more expanded CD8+ clones were observed in lesional scalp than in normal scalp, particularly in alopecia totalis/universalis, a finding suggestive of antigenic drive.

In light of the paper, this sample's time point label describes: baseline before oral tofacitinib. Peripheral blood and lesional scalp punch biopsies were obtained from patients with alopecia areata. PBMCs were isolated by density centrifugation and stained for CD3, CD4 and CD8, after which CD4+ and CD8+ T cells were sorted on a FACSAria. Libraries were built with the immunoSEQ multiplex PCR assay. RNA was extracted from all samples and reverse transcribed into cDNA as template for TCR sequencing. SuperScript III was used for first-strand cDNA synthesis, primed with a 2:1 mix of oligo-dT and random hexamers. Amplification bias was assessed with a synthetic immune receptor repertoire, and residual bias was removed computationally. The authors' analysis ran thus. Raw reads were preprocessed for error removal, and CDR3 was defined according to IMGT conventions as running from the conserved cysteine to phenylalanine. To get clonality, Shannon entropy was normalized by log2 of the number of productive unique TCRs and the result was subtracted from 1. CD4 or CD8 identity of scalp clones was inferred by cross-referencing scalp TCRbeta sequences with sorted blood CD4 and CD8 repertoires. TCRdb obtained this table from immuneACCESS and retained in-frame rearrangements with V and J assigned. These tables miss some clones; where compared with another copy, unresolved V genes account for less than half of the shortfall, and the remainder is unexplained. Clone size and the V and J calls come from that table; the DNA yielded D and trimming. This sample gives 200,000 to 250,000 clones in total; about 53% of them show up just once. The ten top clones hold 0.4% to 0.55% of the sample.

Of note for this clone: Its binding antigen is unknown. No much larger clonotype is one base removed from it; base qualities were not supplied.

Via the germline V gene, CDR1 is SQVTM and CDR2 ANQGSEA. Including cysteine and phenylalanine, the CDR3 has 16 amino acids. Only the CDR3 DNA is retained, 48 bases long and in frame from the first base. V sheds 3 bases and J sheds 0 bases, leaving 17 bases between their ends. The receptor comes from a human donor with alopecia areata. The V and J segments used are TRBV29-1 and TRBJ1-1; the D gene is unclear. Sequences were derived from CD4+ T cells sorted from blood, sampled at week 0. The sequence in DNA is TGCAGCGTTGAGTTCTTGGGAGGTCGCATGAACACTGAAGCTTTCTTT. Protein translation: CSVEFLGGRMNTEAFF.